This section outlines one TCR beta chain sequence together with its context. This table comes from immunoSEQ multiplex PCR, and its TCRdb copy is limited to in-frame clones, with some not included. The data contain fewer than 250,000 clones, around nine tenths of them singletons. The data originate from a study of blood T cell repertoires in COVID-19. Trimming cost V 3 bases and J 4 bases; bases outside gene matches: 5. Germline CDR1 SEHNR, CDR2 FQNEAQ (reference sequence). This CDR3 is built from 16 residues. The sequenced sample consisted of peripheral blood. This TCR came from a man aged 55 to 70 with COVID-19, enrolled during active disease. V usage is TRBV7-9 and J usage is TRBJ2-1, with TRBD2 identical over 11 bases. DNA of the CDR3: TGTGCCAGCAGCTTTTTCGGGACTAGCGGTTACAATGAGCAGTTCTTC. Residues: CASSFFGTSGYNEQFF.